These 32 T cell receptor beta chains were sequenced from one sample in a study of T cell responses to AZD1222 COVID-19 vaccine. Libraries were prepared by immunoSEQ multiplex PCR; TCRdb keeps only in-frame clonotypes and omits some of them. The data show fewer than 150,000 clones, more than 70% seen once. Specimen: peripheral blood, collected 28 days after the second AZD1222 dose. These receptors were collected from an adult who received the AZD1222 COVID-19 vaccine.

The chain uses TRBV27 and TRBJ1-1, with D tentatively TRBD1 (5 bases). Germline-derived CDR1 and CDR2 are MNHEY and SMNVEV (reference sequence). CDR3 length equals 13 residues. The V end was cut by 5 bases, the J end by 11 bases, with 18 bases between. This CDR3 reads CASSPGRDARAFF. CDR3 DNA sequence: TGTGCCAGCAGTCCAGGACGGGACGCGAGGGCTTTCTTT.

The rearrangement links TRBV23-1 to TRBJ1-2; tentative D call: TRBD1 (5 bases). TRBV23-1 is an open reading frame whose function is uncertain. CDR3 length: 17 amino acids. Trimming pared 6 bases from V and 4 bases from J, leaving 24 bases between. The CDR3 DNA sequence: TGCGCCAGCAGCCACAACACCCCCAGGGAGGAAGTCTATGGCTACACCTTC. Translating it yields CASSHNTPREEVYGYTF.

This clone was observed a handful of times. This sequence joins TRBV11-2 and TRBJ2-2; 9 positions agree with TRBD1. This CDR3 has 17 amino acids. Germline CDR1 and CDR2: SGHAT and FQNNGV. V was clipped by 1 base and J by 7 bases; unmatched bases: 10. The CDR3 sequence is CASSLALRDRVGGELFF. CDR3 sequence (DNA): TGTGCCAGCAGCTTAGCTCTCCGGGACAGGGTTGGCGGGGAGCTGTTTTTT.

This clone was observed a few times. V is TRBV5-6 and J is TRBJ1-3, with a weak D call TRBD1 (6 bases). Per the germline V gene, CDR1 is SGHDT and CDR2 is YYEEEE. The CDR3 extends over 15 amino acids. Trimming left V 2 bases short and J 0 bases short, with 9 bases between. DNA for the CDR3: TGTGCCAGCAGCTTCGGAGGGGGCTCTGGAAACACCATATATTTT. Translation gives CASSFGGGSGNTIYF.

This clone appeared once. In DNA form, the CDR3 reads TGTGCCAGTAGGGGGACTACTGAGTACCAAGAGACCCAGTACTTC. It specifies CASRGTTEYQETQYF. The chain employs TRBV7-6 and TRBJ2-5; D possibly corresponds to TRBD2 (7 bases). The CDR3 has 15 amino acids. V shed 9 bases and J shed 0 bases, with 17 bases lying between them. Germline V lookup: CDR1 SGHVS, CDR2 FNYEAQ.

This clone occurred once. The CDR3, as DNA: TGTGCCAGCGGTGGGAACTATGGCTACACCTTC. Its translation: CASGGNYGYTF. The J gene is TRBJ1-2, the V gene TRBV25-1; no clear D gene. The CDR3 is 11 residues long. Trimming shortened V by 8 bases and J by 2 bases, and 6 bases separated the two germline ends. Germline V gives CDR1 MGHDK, CDR2 SYGVNS.

This clone was counted a few times. The same CDR3 also results from other DNA sequences found in this sample. The chain employs TRBV6-5 and TRBJ1-5, with D possibly being TRBD1 (6 bases). Germline values: CDR1 MNHEY, CDR2 SVGAGI. CDR3 length: 15 residues. Trimming left V 0 bases short and J 4 bases short, with 10 bases between. The CDR3 sequence is CASSYSSRGNQPQHF. The CDR3, as DNA: TGTGCCAGCAGTTACTCAAGCAGGGGAAATCAGCCCCAGCATTTT.

The chain combines TRBV29-1 with TRBJ2-1; D unresolved. V was shortened by 4 bases and J by 5 bases, with 18 bases between the two germline ends. The V gene's germline CDR1 is SQVTM and CDR2 ANQGSEA. The CDR3 consists of 15 residues. The CDR3 protein is CSVGHIGVKDNEQFF. CDR3 DNA sequence: TGCAGCGTTGGTCATATTGGGGTAAAAGACAATGAGCAGTTCTTC.

This rearrangement joins TRBV4-3 to TRBJ1-2; D unresolved. V was cut by 3 bases and J by 7 bases, with 15 bases left in between. The CDR3 is 14 amino acids. Germline CDR1 LGHNA, CDR2 YSLEER. CDR3 in DNA: TGCGCCAGCAGCCATGATCACTCCACCCGTGGCTACACCTTC. It is translated as CASSHDHSTRGYTF.

V and J are TRBV6-4 and TRBJ2-2; 7 bases line up with TRBD2. The ends lost 4 bases at V and 4 bases at J; junction bases unmatched: 0. This CDR3 comprises 13 residues. The germline V gene has CDR1 MRHNA and CDR2 SNTAGT. The CDR3 protein is CASSGTSTGELFF. CDR3 DNA: TGTGCCAGCAGTGGGACTAGCACCGGGGAGCTGTTTTTT.

This sequence joins TRBV4-1 and TRBJ2-1; possibly TRBD1 or TRBD2 for D (6 bases each). The CDR3 length is 14 residues. The ends were cut back, 6 bases at V and 4 bases at J, with 13 bases in the middle. Germline loops: CDR1 MGHRA, CDR2 YSYEKL. The chain's CDR3 is CASSWGAEYNEQFF. For the CDR3, the DNA is TGCGCCAGCAGTTGGGGGGCTGAATACAATGAGCAGTTCTTC.

The genes are TRBV6-5 and TRBJ1-4; D is perhaps TRBD1 (6 bases). Germline values: CDR1 MNHEY, CDR2 SVGAGI. V was clipped by 6 bases and J by 0 bases, with 8 bases between them. The CDR3 is 14 residues long. As DNA, the CDR3 is TGTGCCAGCAGGGACAGAGCAACTAATGAAAAACTGTTTTTT. It translates to CASRDRATNEKLFF.

This clone was seen more than once but under ten times. The chain combines TRBV18 with TRBJ2-2, with 10 bases matching TRBD1. V shed 2 bases and J 6 bases; nucleotides not matched to a gene: 3. This CDR3 has 15 residues. The germline gives CDR1 KGHSH, CDR2 LQKENI. The DNA of the CDR3 is TGTGCCAGCTCACCATTTGGACAGGGGGCCGGGGAGCTGTTTTTT. Translation gives CASSPFGQGAGELFF. Complete variable domain (other parts from reference TRBV18 and TRBJ2-2): NAGVMQNPRHLVRRRGQEARLRCSPMKGHSHVYWYRQLPEEGLKFMVYLQKENIIDESGMPKERFSAEFPKEGPSILRIQQVVRGDSAAYFCASSPFGQGAGELFFGEGSRLTVL.

This clone was found a few times. This sequence joins TRBV10-3 and TRBJ1-1; 8 positions agree with TRBD1. Trimming removed 8 bases from V and 4 bases from J; junction bases left unmatched: 3. Germline loops: CDR1 ENHRY, CDR2 SYGVKD. This CDR3 is built from 12 residues. The CDR3 nucleotides read TGTGCCATCGGACAGGGCGGCACTGAAGCTTTCTTT. It is translated as CAIGQGGTEAFF.

This clone was counted a single time. The J gene is TRBJ1-2, the V gene TRBV29-1; D possibly corresponds to TRBD1 (6 bases). Germline loops: CDR1 SQVTM, CDR2 ANQGSEA. V was cut by 7 bases and J by 4 bases, with 16 bases left in between. This CDR3 is built from 13 residues. The CDR3 nucleotides are TGCAGCGCATGGACAGCCACCCTCTATGGCTACACCTTC. Translated, it gives CSAWTATLYGYTF. Together with reference TRBV29-1 and TRBJ1-2, the CDR3 gives the full variable domain: SAVISQKPSRDICQRGTSLTIQCQVDSQVTMMFWYRQQPGQSLTLIATANQGSEATYESGFVIDKFPISRPNLTFSTLTVSNMSPEDSSIYLCSAWTATLYGYTFGSGTRLTVV.

The chain uses TRBV19 and TRBJ1-1; D is unclear. Germline V gene sequence: CDR1 LNHDA, CDR2 SQIVND (reference sequence). CDR3 size: 14 residues. Trimming cost V 7 bases and J 4 bases, with 16 bases left between them. CDR3 protein: CASKESDFSTEAFF. The CDR3 DNA is TGTGCCAGTAAGGAATCAGATTTCAGCACTGAAGCTTTCTTT.

This chain joins TRBV7-8 and TRBJ1-6; D is unresolved. Trimming cost V 1 base and J 9 bases, with 13 bases left between them. Germline CDR1 reads SGHVS; CDR2 reads FQNEAQ. CDR3 length equals 15 residues. The CDR3 nucleotides read TGTGCCAGCAGCTTAGAAGGATTGGGGAGTTCACCCCTCCACTTT. Its protein is CASSLEGLGSSPLHF.

This clone was observed a handful of times. The rearrangement uses TRBV6-5 and TRBJ2-5; 9 positions match TRBD2. V lost 4 bases to trimming and J lost 5 bases; unmatched junction nucleotides: 11. Per the germline V gene, CDR1 is MNHEY and CDR2 is SVGAGI. The CDR3 runs to 16 residues. The CDR3 spells CASSFWGGRADETQYF. The CDR3 DNA is TGTGCCAGCAGTTTTTGGGGCGGGAGGGCGGATGAGACCCAGTACTTC.

This chain joins TRBV7-9 and TRBJ1-2; 7 bases line up with TRBD1. CDR1 and CDR2 (germline): SEHNR, FQNEAQ (reference sequence). The CDR3 sequence is 16 residues long. Trimming removed 5 bases from V and 9 bases from J; junction bases left unmatched: 18. CDR3 amino acids: CASSPRRGPTSMSYTF. The CDR3 coding sequence is TGTGCCAGCAGCCCCCGAAGGGGGCCAACCAGTATGAGCTACACCTTC.

This chain uses TRBV18 with TRBJ1-1; D is unresolved. The CDR3 loop spans 13 amino acids. Trimming removed 1 base from V and 1 base from J, with 4 bases in between. In germline, CDR1 is KGHSH, CDR2 LQKENI. This CDR3 reads CASSPQGNTEAFF. In DNA, the CDR3 is TGTGCCAGCTCACCACAGGGGAACACTGAAGCTTTCTTT.

The gene calls are TRBV30 and TRBJ1-3, with 9 bases matching TRBD1. Per the germline V gene, CDR1 is GTSNPN and CDR2 is SVGIG (reference sequence). The CDR3 contains 18 residues. V trimming: 1 base; J trimming: 0 bases; junction bases outside the gene matches: 10. Written as DNA, the CDR3 is TGTGCCTGGAGTGCGGGACAGGGAGCTTCCCCCTCTGGAAACACCATATATTTT. Translated: CAWSAGQGASPSGNTIYF.

The genes are TRBV5-4 and TRBJ1-1; 7 bases agree with TRBD1. The CDR3 sequence is 15 residues long. With 4 bases clipped from V and 3 bases from J, the junction kept 9 bases outside the gene matches. CDR1 and CDR2 (germline): SGHNT, YYREEE (reference sequence). The DNA of the CDR3 is TGTGCCAGCAGCGCGGGGACAGCGGGGGACACTGAAGCTTTCTTT. It encodes CASSAGTAGDTEAFF.

The chain uses TRBV5-1 and TRBJ2-7; D may be TRBD1 (6 bases). The CDR3 length is 15 residues. CDR1 is SGHRS, CDR2 YFSETQ, per germline. V lost 5 bases, J lost 2 bases, and 17 bases lay in between. CDR3 sequence: CASSQMTGITYEQYF. The CDR3, as DNA: TGCGCCAGCAGTCAAATGACAGGAATCACCTACGAGCAGTACTTC. The entire variable domain, with the rest obtained from reference TRBV5-1 and TRBJ2-7, is as follows: KAGVTQTPRYLIKTRGQQVTLSCSPISGHRSVSWYQQTPGQGLQFLFEYFSETQRNKGNFPGRFSGRQFSNSRSEMNVSTLELGDSALYLCASSQMTGITYEQYFGPGTRLTVT.

The gene calls are TRBV9 and TRBJ2-3, with D unclear. Germline loops: CDR1 SGDLS, CDR2 YYNGEE. Trimming pared 0 bases from V and 1 base from J, leaving 3 bases between. The CDR3 loop spans 13 amino acids. CDR3 protein: CASSVDGTDTQYF. In DNA form, the CDR3 reads TGTGCCAGCAGCGTAGACGGCACAGATACGCAGTATTTT.

This clone has only one observation. The rearrangement uses TRBV27 and TRBJ1-2; a possible D gene is TRBD1 (6 bases). The germline V and J ends were trimmed by 8 bases and 9 bases, with 19 bases remaining between them. This CDR3 contains 13 residues. Per germline, CDR1 MNHEY and CDR2 SMNVEV (reference sequence). CDR3 DNA sequence: TGTGCCAGCGGTAGGGCGGGGGCTGTAAGCTACACCTTC. Its translation: CASGRAGAVSYTF.

The chain employs TRBV11-2 and TRBJ1-1; D unclear. Germline values: CDR1 SGHAT, CDR2 FQNNGV. The V gene lost 1 base and the J gene lost 5 bases, with 11 bases spanning the gap. This CDR3 has 14 amino acids. CDR3 sequence: CASSLAGGNTEAFF. CDR3 DNA sequence: TGTGCCAGCAGCTTAGCGGGCGGTAATACTGAAGCTTTCTTT.

This chain uses TRBV30 with TRBJ1-6; 8 bases agree with TRBD1. Germline V gene data show CDR1 as GTSNPN and CDR2 as SVGIG (reference sequence). V dropped 3 bases and J dropped 6; count of bases not matched to a gene: 4. The CDR3 loop spans 14 amino acids. The CDR3 coding sequence is TGTGCCTGGAGCGACAGGGGTTTTAATTCACCCCTCCACTTT. Translation gives CAWSDRGFNSPLHF.

The J gene is TRBJ1-6, the V gene TRBV18; 11 nucleotides agree with TRBD1. Trimming at V came to 2 bases and at J to 7 bases, leaving 4 bases not matched to a gene. Looked up from germline, CDR1 is KGHSH and CDR2 is LQKENI. The CDR3 has 16 residues. The CDR3 DNA sequence: TGTGCCAGCTCACCAACCGGGACAGGGGGGAATTCACCCCTCCACTTT. It yields the protein CASSPTGTGGNSPLHF.

The V gene is TRBV7-3, the J gene TRBJ2-2; no reliable D call. Germline V gene sequence: CDR1 SGHTA, CDR2 FQGTGA. V lost 2 bases to trimming and J lost 5 bases, with 3 bases between them. The CDR3 is 12 residues long. CDR3 DNA: TGTGCCAGCAGCTTAGGGACCGGGGAGCTGTTTTTT. Translated: CASSLGTGELFF. Full variable domain (missing parts from reference TRBV7-3 and TRBJ2-2): GAGVSQTPSNKVTEKGKYVELRCDPISGHTALYWYRQSLGQGPEFLIYFQGTGAADDSGLPNDRFFAVRPEGSVSTLKIQRTERGDSAVYLCASSLGTGELFFGEGSRLTVL.

This clone was seen once. This chain uses TRBV6-1 with TRBJ1-6, with D tentatively TRBD1 (5 bases). V lost 2 bases and J lost 0, with 20 bases in between. CDR3 length: 20 amino acids. Germline CDR1 MNHNS, CDR2 SASEGT. For the CDR3, the DNA is TGTGCCAGCAGTGAATTTGGGGGATGGGGTGGTAGCTCCTATAATTCACCCCTCCACTTT. Translation gives CASSEFGGWGGSSYNSPLHF.

The V and J genes are TRBV5-1 and TRBJ2-2; 10 nucleotides match TRBD2. J lost 6 bases, V lost 2 bases, and 7 bases had no gene match. Germline V gene lookup returns CDR1 SGHRS and CDR2 YFSETQ. This CDR3 spans 16 amino acids. CDR3: CASSFFSGGAAGELFF. The CDR3 region has the DNA TGCGCCAGCAGCTTCTTCAGCGGGGGGGCCGCCGGGGAGCTGTTTTTT.

The V and J genes are TRBV5-1 and TRBJ2-5, with 8 bases identical to TRBD1. V shed 7 bases, J shed 1 base, and the junction held 3 bases outside the gene matches. CDR1 and CDR2 from the germline V gene are SGHRS and YFSETQ. CDR3 size: 13 residues. The CDR3 is CASQGASQETQYF. The CDR3 coding sequence is TGCGCCAGCCAGGGGGCAAGCCAAGAGACCCAGTACTTC.